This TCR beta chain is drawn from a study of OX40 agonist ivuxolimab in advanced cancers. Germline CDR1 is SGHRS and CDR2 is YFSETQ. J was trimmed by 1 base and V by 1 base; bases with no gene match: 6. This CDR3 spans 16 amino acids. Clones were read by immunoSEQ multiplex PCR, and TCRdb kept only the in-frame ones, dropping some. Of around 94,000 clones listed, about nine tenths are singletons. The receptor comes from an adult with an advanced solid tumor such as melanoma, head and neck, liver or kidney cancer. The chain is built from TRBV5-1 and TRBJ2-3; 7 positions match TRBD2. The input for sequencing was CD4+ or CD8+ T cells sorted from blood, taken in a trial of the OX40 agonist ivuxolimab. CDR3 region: CASSLSSGPRTDTQYF. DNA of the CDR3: TGCGCCAGCAGCTTGAGTAGCGGGCCCCGCACAGATACGCAGTATTTT.